Only a few counts were recorded for the clone carrying this T cell receptor (beta chain). Its cognate antigen is unknown. This record belongs to a study of response to subunit inactivated influenza vaccine. General study results and limits: Authors suggested seasonal influenza vaccinations each recruit few new T cells.

This CDR3 comprises 15 residues. Germline CDR1 MNHEY, CDR2 SVGEGT. Trimming removed 4 bases from V and 0 bases from J, with 10 bases in between. TCRdb redid the calling of the RT-PCR reads with MiXCR, one entry per CDR3 protein. The sample holds about 700,000 distinct CDR3 sequences, approximately 15% seen once. The material sequenced was PBMCs from blood, taken less than 15 days before vaccination. This TCR derives from a man aged 50 to 59 who received an inactivated influenza vaccine. This rearrangement joins TRBV6-2 or TRBV6-3 to TRBJ1-3; perhaps TRBD1 as D (6 bases). DNA of the CDR3: TGTGCCAGCAGTTGGGGACAAAGCTCTGGAAACACCATATATTTT. The encoded protein is CASSWGQSSGNTIYF.